Listed here are 13 T cell receptor beta chains from one sample, sequenced in a study of HIV-infected patients and healthy controls. Alpha and beta constant-region primers primed reverse transcription of 400 to 650 ng RNA. Each of the alpha and beta chains got its own library through chain-specific third strand synthesis with indices. TCRdb re-analysed the 5' RACE reads in MiXCR, keeping a single row per CDR3 protein. The table has more than 15,000 distinct CDR3 sequences, 12% seen once. No cell fractionation was done, so the repertoire covers all unsorted peripheral blood T cells. Sequencing used blood. The origin of the receptors is an adult in good health.

This clonotype was observed at least ten times. This chain links TRBV7-2 with TRBJ2-3; 7 nucleotides match TRBD2. The ends lost 5 bases at V and 10 bases at J; junction bases unmatched: 0. Germline V gives CDR1 SGHTA, CDR2 FQGNSA. The CDR3 spans 10 residues. DNA for the CDR3: TGTGCCAGCAGCGGGAGGGCGCAGTATTTT. As protein: CASSGRAQYF.

This clonotype showed up many times. The rearrangement uses TRBV6-5 and TRBJ1-4; D call uncertain. The CDR3 sequence is 13 residues long. V lost 7 bases and J lost 7, with 13 bases in between. From germline, CDR1 is MNHEY and CDR2 SVGAGI. The CDR3 DNA is TGTGCCAGCACGAGAAAGGGCCGTGAAAAACTGTTTTTT. Encoded protein: CASTRKGREKLFF.

This clonotype was detected ten times or more. V usage is TRBV18 and J usage is TRBJ1-2, with TRBD1 matching over 11 bases. V dropped 4 bases and J dropped 4; count of bases not matched to a gene: 5. This CDR3 is 15 amino acids long. Germline assignment: CDR1 KGHSH and CDR2 LQKENI. CDR3 sequence: CASSLPGQGVYGYTF. CDR3 sequence (DNA): TGTGCCAGCTCACTACCGGGACAGGGGGTCTATGGCTACACCTTC.

This clonotype counts as medium-sized. The chain employs TRBV25-1 and TRBJ1-6; no definite D call. CDR3 size: 14 residues. Trimming removed 0 bases at V and 10 bases at J, with 10 bases between. Germline V CDR1 and CDR2: MGHDK, SYGVNS. CDR3 residues: CASSEYQEGSPLHF. In nucleotides, the CDR3 is TGTGCCAGCAGTGAATATCAGGAAGGATCACCCCTCCACTTT.

There are many counts of this clonotype. The rearrangement uses TRBV9 and TRBJ2-7; no definite D call. The CDR3 spans 14 residues. CDR1 and CDR2 (germline): SGDLS, YYNGEE. Deletions cut 2 bases from V and 5 bases from J, with 14 bases between. CDR3 protein: CASSVRALGNEQYF. The DNA of the CDR3 is TGTGCCAGCAGCGTCCGGGCCCTGGGCAACGAGCAGTACTTC.

This clonotype has just a few counts. The gene calls are TRBV6-6 and TRBJ1-5; D gene ambiguous. In germline, CDR1 is MNHNY, CDR2 SVGAGI (reference sequence). The V end lost 7 bases, the J end lost 5 bases, and 12 bases lay between the germline ends. This CDR3 is 13 amino acids long. This CDR3 reads CASNSIAYQPQHF. The CDR3 DNA reads TGTGCCAGCAATTCAATTGCTTATCAGCCCCAGCATTTT.

This clonotype has a count of ten or more. The chain uses TRBV20-1 and TRBJ2-3; D might be TRBD1 or TRBD2, each matching 5 bases. The CDR3 contains 15 residues. V lost 5 bases, J lost 1 base, and 16 bases lay in between. CDR1 DFQATT and CDR2 SNEGSKA come from the germline V gene (reference sequence). The CDR3 bases are TGCAGTGCTCGGACGGTGGGGGACGGCACAGATACGCAGTATTTT. This sequence encodes CSARTVGDGTDTQYF.

The chain links TRBV7-2 to TRBJ1-2; D not certain. There are 15 residues in the CDR3. V was clipped by 0 bases and J by 0 bases, with 8 bases between them. The germline V gene has CDR1 SGHTA and CDR2 FQGNSA. This chain's CDR3 is CASSLAYRSNYGYTF. The CDR3 DNA sequence: TGTGCCAGCAGCTTAGCATACCGATCTAACTATGGCTACACCTTC. Full variable domain (missing parts from reference TRBV7-2 and TRBJ1-2): GAGVSQSPSNKVTEKGKDVELRCDPISGHTALYWYRQSLGQGLEFLIYFQGNSAPDKSGLPSDRFSAERTGGSVSTLTIQRTQQEDSAVYLCASSLAYRSNYGYTFGSGTRLTVV.

A remark on this clonotype: A read error may explain this, as a much larger clone is one base away. This CDR3 is missing its conserved last phenylalanine or tryptophan, likely due to a read error. This chain uses TRBV3-1 with TRBJ1-1, with D perhaps TRBD1 (6 bases). The CDR3 spans 13 residues. V lost 5 bases to trimming and J lost 0 bases, with 7 bases between them. The V gene's germline CDR1 is LGHDT and CDR2 YNNKEL (reference sequence). The CDR3 protein is CASSWTVNTEAFY. The DNA of the CDR3 is TGTGCCAGCAGCTGGACAGTGAACACTGAAGCTTTCTAT.

The chain joins TRBV12-3 or TRBV12-4 to TRBJ2-4, with 7 bases lining up with TRBD2. The length of the CDR3 is 14 residues. The J segment lost 6 bases and the V segment lost 4 bases, leaving 6 bases of the junction unmatched. Here the CDR3 reads CASSSGGGGNIQYF. The CDR3, as DNA: TGTGCCAGCAGTTCTGGTGGCGGGGGAAACATTCAGTACTTC.

This clonotype showed up many times. This CDR3 is CASSSRIYQPQHF. The CDR3 coding sequence is TGTGCCAGCAGTTCGCGGATCTATCAGCCCCAGCATTTT. The chain links TRBV12-3 or TRBV12-4 to TRBJ1-5; D not resolved. The CDR3 length is 13 residues. Trimming took off 4 bases at V and 5 bases at J, with 9 bases between the two ends.

This chain links TRBV4-2 with TRBJ2-5, with D uncertain. Germline V gene lookup returns CDR1 LGHNA and CDR2 YNFKEQ. The CDR3 is 12 residues long. Trimming shortened V by 2 bases and J by 0 bases, and 1 base separated the two germline ends. CDR3 loop: CASSQNQETQYF. The CDR3 DNA reads as TGTGCCAGCAGCCAAAACCAAGAGACCCAGTACTTC.

This clonotype occurred many times. The chain uses TRBV6-2 or TRBV6-3 and TRBJ1-3; D gene ambiguous. The length of the CDR3 is 15 residues. Trimming removed 2 bases at V and 2 bases at J, with 10 bases between. Germline lookup yields CDR1 MNHEY and CDR2 SVGEGT. The CDR3 spells CASSYDLSPGNTIYF. The CDR3, as DNA: TGTGCCAGCAGTTACGATCTCTCCCCTGGAAACACCATATATTTT.